The entry below gives a single T cell receptor beta chain sequence along with its context. This sample was included in a study of CD8+CD57+ T cells in acquired aplastic anemia. Whoever was chosen for sequencing had shown CD8+CD57+ cell expansion by flow cytometry. With no exception, the patients had severe acquired aplastic anemia. Genomic DNA constituted the template upon which TCR beta VDJ and CDR3 profiling was performed. TCRdb reprocessed the reads with MiXCR, giving one entry per CDR3 protein. The sample carries around 220,000 distinct CDR3 sequences, less than 60% recorded once. The germline V and J ends were trimmed by 6 bases and 0 bases, with 9 bases remaining between them. From germline, CDR1 is LNHDA and CDR2 SQIVND (reference sequence). The CDR3 contains 13 residues.

Sequencing was done on a sample of sorted CD4+, CD8+, or CD8+CD57+ T cells (not recorded which) from PBMCs. This sequence joins TRBV19 and TRBJ2-7; a possible D gene is TRBD2 (5 bases). The sequence derives from a human donor with aplastic anemia. The CDR3 reads CASRSGSSYEQYF. The CDR3 bases are TGTGCCAGTAGATCGGGGAGCTCCTACGAGCAGTACTTC. The full variable domain, its missing parts supplied by reference TRBV19 and TRBJ2-7, is DGGITQSPKYLFRKEGQNVTLSCEQNLNHDAMYWYRQDPGQGLRLIYYSQIVNDFQKGDIAEGYSVSREKKESFPLTVTSAQKNPTAFYLCASRSGSSYEQYFGPGTRLTVT.